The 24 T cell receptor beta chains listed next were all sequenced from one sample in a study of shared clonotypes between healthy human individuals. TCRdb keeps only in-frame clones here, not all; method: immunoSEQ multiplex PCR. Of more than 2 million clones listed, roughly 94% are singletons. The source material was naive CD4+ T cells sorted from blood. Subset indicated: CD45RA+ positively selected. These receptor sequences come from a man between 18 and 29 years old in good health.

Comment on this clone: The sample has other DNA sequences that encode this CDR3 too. CDR3 sequence reads: CASSGTGAYEQYF. The CDR3 region has the DNA TGTGCCAGCTCCGGGACAGGGGCATACGAGCAGTACTTC. The V gene is TRBV18, the J gene TRBJ2-7; TRBD1 aligns across 10 bases. Unmatched junction bases numbered 3, after V lost 6 bases and J lost 4 bases. Germline V lookup: CDR1 KGHSH, CDR2 LQKENI. The CDR3 runs to 13 residues.

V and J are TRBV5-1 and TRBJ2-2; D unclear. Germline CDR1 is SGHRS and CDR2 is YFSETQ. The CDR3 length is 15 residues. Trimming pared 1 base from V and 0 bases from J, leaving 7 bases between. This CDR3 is CASSLPAPNTGELFF. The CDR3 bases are TGCGCCAGCAGCTTGCCAGCGCCGAACACCGGGGAGCTGTTTTTT. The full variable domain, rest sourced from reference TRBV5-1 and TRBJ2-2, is KAGVTQTPRYLIKTRGQQVTLSCSPISGHRSVSWYQQTPGQGLQFLFEYFSETQRNKGNFPGRFSGRQFSNSRSEMNVSTLELGDSALYLCASSLPAPNTGELFFGEGSRLTVL.

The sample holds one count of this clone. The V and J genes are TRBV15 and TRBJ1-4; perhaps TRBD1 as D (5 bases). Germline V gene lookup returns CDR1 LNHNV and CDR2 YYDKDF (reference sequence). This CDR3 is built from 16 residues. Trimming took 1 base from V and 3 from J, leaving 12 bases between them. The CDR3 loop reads CATSRVGHLANEKLFF. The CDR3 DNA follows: TGTGCCACCAGCAGAGTTGGACACCTGGCTAATGAAAAACTGTTTTTT.

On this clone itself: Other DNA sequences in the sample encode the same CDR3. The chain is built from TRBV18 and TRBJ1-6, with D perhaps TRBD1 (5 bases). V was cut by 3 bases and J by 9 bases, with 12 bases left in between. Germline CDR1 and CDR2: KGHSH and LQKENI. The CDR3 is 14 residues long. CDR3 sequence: CASSPGQGSSPLHF. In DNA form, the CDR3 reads TGTGCCAGCTCACCCGGGCAGGGATCTTCACCCCTCCACTTT.

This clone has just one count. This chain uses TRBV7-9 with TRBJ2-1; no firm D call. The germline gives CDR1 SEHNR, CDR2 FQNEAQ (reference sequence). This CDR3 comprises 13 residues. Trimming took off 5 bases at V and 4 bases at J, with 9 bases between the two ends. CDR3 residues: CASSRTSYNEQFF. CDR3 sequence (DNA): TGTGCCAGCAGCCGGACCTCGTACAATGAGCAGTTCTTC.

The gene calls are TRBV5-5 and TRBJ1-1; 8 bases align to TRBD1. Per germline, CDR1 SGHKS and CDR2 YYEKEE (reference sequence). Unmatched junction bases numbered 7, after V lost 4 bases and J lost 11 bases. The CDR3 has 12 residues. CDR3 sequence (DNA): TGTGCCAGCAGCCAAGACAGGGGATACGCTTTCTTT. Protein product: CASSQDRGYAFF.

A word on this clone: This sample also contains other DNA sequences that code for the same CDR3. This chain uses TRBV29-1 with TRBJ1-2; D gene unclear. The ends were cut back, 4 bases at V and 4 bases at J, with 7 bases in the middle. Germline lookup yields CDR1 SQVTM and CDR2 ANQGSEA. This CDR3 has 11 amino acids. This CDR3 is CSVVGVYGYTF. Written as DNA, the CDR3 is TGCAGCGTTGTTGGAGTCTATGGCTACACCTTC.

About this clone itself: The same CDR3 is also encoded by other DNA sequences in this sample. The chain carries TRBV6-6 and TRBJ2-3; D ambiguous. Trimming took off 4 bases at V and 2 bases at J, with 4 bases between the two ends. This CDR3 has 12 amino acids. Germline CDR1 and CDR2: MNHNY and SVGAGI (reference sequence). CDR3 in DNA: TGTGCCAGCAGTTCCAACACAGATACGCAGTATTTT. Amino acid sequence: CASSSNTDTQYF.

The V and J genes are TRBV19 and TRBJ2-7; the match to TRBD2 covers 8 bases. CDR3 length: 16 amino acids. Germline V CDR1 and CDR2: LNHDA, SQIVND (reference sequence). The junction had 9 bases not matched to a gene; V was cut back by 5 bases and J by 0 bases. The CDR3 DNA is TGTGCCAGTAGTCGTGCGGCGGGGGGAAGCTCCTACGAGCAGTACTTC. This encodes CASSRAAGGSSYEQYF.

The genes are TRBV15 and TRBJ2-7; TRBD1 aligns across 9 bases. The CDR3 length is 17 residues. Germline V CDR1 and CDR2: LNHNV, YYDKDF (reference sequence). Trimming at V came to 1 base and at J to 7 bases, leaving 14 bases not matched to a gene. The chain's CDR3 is CATSRAPGTGSLGEQYF. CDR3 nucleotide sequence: TGTGCCACCAGCAGAGCCCCCGGGACAGGGAGTTTGGGGGAGCAGTACTTC.

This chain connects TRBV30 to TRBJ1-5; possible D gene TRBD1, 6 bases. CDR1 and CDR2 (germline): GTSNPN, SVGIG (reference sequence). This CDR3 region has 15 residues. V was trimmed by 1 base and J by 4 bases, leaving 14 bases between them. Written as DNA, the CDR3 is TGTGCCTGGAGTGAGAATTCCAGGGGTAATCAGCCCCAGCATTTT. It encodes CAWSENSRGNQPQHF.

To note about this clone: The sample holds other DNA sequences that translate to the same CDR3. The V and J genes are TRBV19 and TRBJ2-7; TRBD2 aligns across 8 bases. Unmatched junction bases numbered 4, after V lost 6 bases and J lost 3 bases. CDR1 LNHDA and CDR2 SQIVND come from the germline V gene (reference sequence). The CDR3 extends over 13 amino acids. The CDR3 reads CASRASGSYEQYF. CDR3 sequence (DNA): TGTGCCAGTAGAGCGAGCGGGAGCTACGAGCAGTACTTC.

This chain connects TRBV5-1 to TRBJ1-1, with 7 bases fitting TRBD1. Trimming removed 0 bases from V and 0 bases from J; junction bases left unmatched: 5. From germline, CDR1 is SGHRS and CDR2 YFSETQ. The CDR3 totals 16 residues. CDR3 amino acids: CASSLAPTGMNTEAFF. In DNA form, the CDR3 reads TGCGCCAGCAGCTTGGCCCCGACAGGGATGAACACTGAAGCTTTCTTT. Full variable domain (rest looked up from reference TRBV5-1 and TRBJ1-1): KAGVTQTPRYLIKTRGQQVTLSCSPISGHRSVSWYQQTPGQGLQFLFEYFSETQRNKGNFPGRFSGRQFSNSRSEMNVSTLELGDSALYLCASSLAPTGMNTEAFFGQGTRLTVV.

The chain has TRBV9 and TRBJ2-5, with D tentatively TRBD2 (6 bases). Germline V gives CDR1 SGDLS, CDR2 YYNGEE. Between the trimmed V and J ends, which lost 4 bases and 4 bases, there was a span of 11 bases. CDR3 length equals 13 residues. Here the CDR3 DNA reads TGTGCCAGCAGCATTAGCGGTGGAGAGACCCAGTACTTC. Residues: CASSISGGETQYF. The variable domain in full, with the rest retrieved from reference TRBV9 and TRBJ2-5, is DSGVTQTPKHLITATGQRVTLRCSPRSGDLSVYWYQQSLDQGLQFLIQYYNGEERAKGNILERFSAQQFPDLHSELNLSSLELGDSALYFCASSISGGETQYFGPGTRLLVL.

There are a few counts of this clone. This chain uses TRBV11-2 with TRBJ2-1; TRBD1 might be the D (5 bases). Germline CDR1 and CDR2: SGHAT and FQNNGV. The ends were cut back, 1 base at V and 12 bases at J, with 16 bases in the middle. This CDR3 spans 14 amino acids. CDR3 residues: CASSLGNRQRMQFF. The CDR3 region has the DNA TGTGCCAGCAGCTTAGGGAACCGACAGCGTATGCAGTTCTTC. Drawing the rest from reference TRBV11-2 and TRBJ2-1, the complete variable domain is EAGVAQSPRYKIIEKRQSVAFWCNPISGHATLYWYQQILGQGPKLLIQFQNNGVVDDSQLPKDRFSAERLKGVDSTLKIQPAKLEDSAVYLCASSLGNRQRMQFFGPGTRLTVL.

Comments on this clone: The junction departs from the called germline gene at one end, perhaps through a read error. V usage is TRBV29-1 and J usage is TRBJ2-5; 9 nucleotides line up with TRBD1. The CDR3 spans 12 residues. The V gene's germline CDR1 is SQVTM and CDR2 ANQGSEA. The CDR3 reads CSVVSGTGNPNF. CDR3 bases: TGCAGCGTCGTTTCCGGGACAGGGAATCCTAACTTC.

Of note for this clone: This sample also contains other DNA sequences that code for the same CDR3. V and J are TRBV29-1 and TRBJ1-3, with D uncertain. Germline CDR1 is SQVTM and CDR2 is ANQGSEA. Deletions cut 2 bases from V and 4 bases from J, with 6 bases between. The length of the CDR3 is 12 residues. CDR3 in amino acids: CSVERGGNTIYF. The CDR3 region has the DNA TGCAGCGTTGAACGCGGCGGAAACACCATATATTTT.

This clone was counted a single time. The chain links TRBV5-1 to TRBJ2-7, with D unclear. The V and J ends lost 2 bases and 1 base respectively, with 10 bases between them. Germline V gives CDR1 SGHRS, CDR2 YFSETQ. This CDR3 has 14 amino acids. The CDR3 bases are TGCGCCAGCAGCTTCCTCGGCGAGTCCTACGAGCAGTACTTC. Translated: CASSFLGESYEQYF.

As DNA, the CDR3 is TGTGCCAGCAGTTTATTCAACAGGGGTCTGGATACGCAGTATTTT. This gives the protein CASSLFNRGLDTQYF. V gene TRBV27 combines with J gene TRBJ2-3; 7 positions match TRBD1. The germline V gene encodes CDR1 MNHEY and CDR2 SMNVEV (reference sequence). With V trimmed by 1 base and J by 6 bases, 7 bases remained unmatched. The CDR3 consists of 15 residues.

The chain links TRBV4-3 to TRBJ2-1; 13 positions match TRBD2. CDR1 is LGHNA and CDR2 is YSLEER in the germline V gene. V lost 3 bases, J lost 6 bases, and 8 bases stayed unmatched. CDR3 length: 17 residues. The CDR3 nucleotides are TGCGCCAGCAGCCACCCGGTAGGGACTAGCGGGACCAATGAGCAGTTCTTC. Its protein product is CASSHPVGTSGTNEQFF.

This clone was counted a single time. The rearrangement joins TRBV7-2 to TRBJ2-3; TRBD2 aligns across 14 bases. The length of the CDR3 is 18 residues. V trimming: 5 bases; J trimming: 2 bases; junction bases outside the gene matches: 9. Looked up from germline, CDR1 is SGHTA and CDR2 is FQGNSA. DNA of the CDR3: TGTGCCAGCAGCCCACCCGGGACTAGCGGGGGAGACACAGATACGCAGTATTTT. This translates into CASSPPGTSGGDTDTQYF.

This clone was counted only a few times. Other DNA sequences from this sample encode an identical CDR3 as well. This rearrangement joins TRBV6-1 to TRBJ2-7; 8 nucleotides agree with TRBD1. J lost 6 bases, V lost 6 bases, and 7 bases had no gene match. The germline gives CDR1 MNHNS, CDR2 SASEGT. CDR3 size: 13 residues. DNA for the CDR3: TGTGCCAGCAGCCGACAGGGGTCGGGCGAGCAGTACTTC. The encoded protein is CASSRQGSGEQYF.

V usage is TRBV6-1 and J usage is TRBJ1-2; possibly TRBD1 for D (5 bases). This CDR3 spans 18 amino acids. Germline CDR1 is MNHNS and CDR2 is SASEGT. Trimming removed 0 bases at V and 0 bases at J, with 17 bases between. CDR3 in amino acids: CASSEAGALGGANYGYTF. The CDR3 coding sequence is TGTGCCAGCAGTGAAGCCGGAGCACTGGGGGGAGCTAACTATGGCTACACCTTC.

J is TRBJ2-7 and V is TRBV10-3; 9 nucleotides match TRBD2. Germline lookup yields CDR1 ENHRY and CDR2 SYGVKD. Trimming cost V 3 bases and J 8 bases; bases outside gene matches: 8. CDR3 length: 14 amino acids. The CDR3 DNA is TGTGCCATCAGTGAACCTGCGGGAGGGCCAAAGCAGTACTTC. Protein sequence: CAISEPAGGPKQYF.